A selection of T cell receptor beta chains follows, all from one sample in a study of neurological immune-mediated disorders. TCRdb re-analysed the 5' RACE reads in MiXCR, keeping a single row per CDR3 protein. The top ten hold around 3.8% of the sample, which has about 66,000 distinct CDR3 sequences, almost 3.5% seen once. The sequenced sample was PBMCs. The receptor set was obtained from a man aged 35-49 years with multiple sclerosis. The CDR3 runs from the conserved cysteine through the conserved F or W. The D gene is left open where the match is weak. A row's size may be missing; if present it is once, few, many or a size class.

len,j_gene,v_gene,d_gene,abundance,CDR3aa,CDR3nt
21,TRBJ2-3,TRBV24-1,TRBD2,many,CATSDPYHSSGRRGKPDTQYF,TGTGCCACCAGTGACCCGTACCATTCTAGCGGGAGGAGGGGGAAACCAGATACGCAGTATTTT
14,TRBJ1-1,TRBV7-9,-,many,CASSLNSGATEAFF,TGTGCCAGCAGCTTAAATTCGGGGGCAACTGAAGCTTTCTTT
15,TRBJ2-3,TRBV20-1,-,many,CSARASTWGTDTQYF,TGCAGTGCTAGAGCCTCAACATGGGGAACAGATACGCAGTATTTT
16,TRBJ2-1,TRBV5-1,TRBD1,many,CASSRVGGHSNNEQFF,TGCGCCAGCAGTCGGGTAGGGGGCCACTCCAACAATGAGCAGTTCTTC
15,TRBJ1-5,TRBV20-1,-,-,CSALRGAGGNQPQHF,TGCAGTGCTCTAAGGGGGGCAGGGGGCAATCAGCCCCAGCATTTT
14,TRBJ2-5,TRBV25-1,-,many,CASSAAVVQETQYF,TGTGCCAGCAGTGCGGCGGTAGTCCAAGAGACCCAGTACTTC
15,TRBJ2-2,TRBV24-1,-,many,CATSGVGDNTGELFF,TGTGCCACCAGTGGAGTAGGGGATAACACCGGGGAGCTGTTTTTT
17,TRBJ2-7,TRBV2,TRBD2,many,CASYPGLAGGKTYEQYF,TGTGCCAGCTACCCGGGACTAGCGGGAGGGAAAACCTACGAGCAGTACTTC
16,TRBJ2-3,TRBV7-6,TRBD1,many,CASSAPGQSLPATQYF,TGTGCCAGCAGCGCCCCGGGACAGTCCTTGCCAGCTACGCAGTATTTT
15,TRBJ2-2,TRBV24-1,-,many,CATSDSFAKPGELFF,TGTGCCACCAGTGATTCCTTCGCCAAACCCGGGGAGCTGTTTTTT
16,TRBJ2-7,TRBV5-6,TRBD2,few,CASSLASGGSTYEQYF,TGTGCCAGCAGCTTGGCGAGCGGGGGTTCGACCTACGAGCAGTACTTC
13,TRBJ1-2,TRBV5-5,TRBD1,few,CASSFQQGIGYTF,TGTGCCAGCAGCTTTCAACAGGGGATCGGCTACACCTTC
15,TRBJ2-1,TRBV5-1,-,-,CTSSFAPGTYNEQFF,TGCACCAGCAGCTTCGCACCAGGAACCTACAATGAGCAGTTCTTC
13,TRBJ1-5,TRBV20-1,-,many,CSARGTLNQPQHF,TGCAGTGCCCGCGGGACCCTCAATCAGCCCCAGCATTTT
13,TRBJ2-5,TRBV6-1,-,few,CASKDGNEETQYF,TGTGCCAGCAAGGACGGTAACGAAGAGACCCAGTACTTC
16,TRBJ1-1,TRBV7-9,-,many,CASGAGDLGGNTEAFF,TGTGCCAGCGGCGCGGGTGACCTCGGGGGGAACACTGAAGCTTTCTTT
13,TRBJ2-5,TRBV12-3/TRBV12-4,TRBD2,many,CASSPPGLGTQYF,TGTGCCAGCAGTCCCCCGGGACTAGGGACCCAGTACTTC
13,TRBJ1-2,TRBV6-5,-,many,CASSRGQTYGYTF,TGTGCCAGCAGTCGAGGACAGACCTATGGCTACACCTTC
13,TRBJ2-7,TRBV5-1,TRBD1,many,CASSPGTGGEQYF,TGCGCCAGCAGCCCCGGGACAGGGGGCGAGCAGTACTTC
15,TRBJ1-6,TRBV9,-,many,CASSVQSTRNSPLHF,TGTGCCAGCAGCGTACAATCGACGAGGAATTCACCCCTCCACTTT
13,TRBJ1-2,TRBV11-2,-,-,CASSPDSNYGYTF,TGTGCCAGCAGCCCTGACAGTAACTATGGCTACACCTTC
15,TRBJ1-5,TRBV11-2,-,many,CASSLGGFSNQPQHF,TGTGCCAGCAGCCTAGGGGGGTTTAGCAATCAGCCCCAGCATTTT
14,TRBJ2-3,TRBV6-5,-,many,CASSYSAATDTQYF,TGTGCCAGCAGTTACTCGGCGGCAACAGATACGCAGTATTTT
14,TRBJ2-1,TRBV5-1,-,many,CASSLRTWQNEQFF,TGCGCCAGCAGCTTGAGGACTTGGCAAAATGAGCAGTTCTTC
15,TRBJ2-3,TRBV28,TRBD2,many,CASSDREAYTDTQYF,TGTGCCAGCAGTGACCGGGAGGCATACACAGATACGCAGTATTTT
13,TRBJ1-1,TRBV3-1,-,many,CASLRQGSTEAFF,TGTGCCAGCCTCCGCCAGGGGAGCACTGAAGCTTTCTTT
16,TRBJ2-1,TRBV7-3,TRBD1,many,CASSLRGGASYNEQFF,TGTGCCAGCAGCTTAAGAGGGGGCGCTTCCTACAATGAGCAGTTCTTC
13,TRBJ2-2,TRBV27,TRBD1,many,CASTFRGTGELFF,TGTGCCAGCACCTTCAGGGGGACCGGGGAGCTGTTTTTT
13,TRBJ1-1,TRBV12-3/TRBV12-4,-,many,CASSSRVNTEAFF,TGTGCCAGCAGTTCAAGAGTGAACACTGAAGCTTTCTTT
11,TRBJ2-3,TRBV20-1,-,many,CSAPIIDTQYF,TGCAGTGCCCCCATTATAGATACGCAGTATTTT
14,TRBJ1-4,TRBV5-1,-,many,CASSFRDPGEKLFF,TGCGCCAGCAGCTTCCGGGACCCGGGGGAAAAACTGTTTTTT
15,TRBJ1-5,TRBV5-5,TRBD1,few,CASSSGSGGNQPQHF,TGTGCCAGCAGCTCAGGTTCAGGGGGAAATCAGCCCCAGCATTTT
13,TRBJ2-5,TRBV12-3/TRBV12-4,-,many,CASSLGWGETQYF,TGTGCCAGCAGTTTAGGGTGGGGGGAGACCCAGTACTTC
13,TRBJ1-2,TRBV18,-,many,CASSPTRDYGYTF,TGTGCCAGCTCACCTACAAGGGACTATGGCTACACCTTC
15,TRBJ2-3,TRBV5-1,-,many,CASSLGGDATDTQYF,TGCGCCAGCAGCTTGGGGGGGGACGCCACAGATACGCAGTATTTT